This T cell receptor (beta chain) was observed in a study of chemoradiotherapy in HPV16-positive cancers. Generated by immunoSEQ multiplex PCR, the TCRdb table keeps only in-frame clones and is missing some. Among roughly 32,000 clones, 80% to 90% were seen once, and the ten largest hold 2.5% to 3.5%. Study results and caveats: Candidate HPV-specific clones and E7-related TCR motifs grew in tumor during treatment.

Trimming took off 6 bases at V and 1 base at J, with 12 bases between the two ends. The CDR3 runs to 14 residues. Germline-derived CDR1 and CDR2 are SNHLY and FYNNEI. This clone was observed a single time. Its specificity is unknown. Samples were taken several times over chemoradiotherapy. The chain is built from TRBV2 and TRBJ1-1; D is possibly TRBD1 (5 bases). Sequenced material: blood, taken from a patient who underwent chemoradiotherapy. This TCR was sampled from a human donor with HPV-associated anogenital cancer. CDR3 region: CASRRDGENTEAFF. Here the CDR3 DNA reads TGTGCCAGCAGGCGGGACGGGGAGAACACTGAAGCTTTCTTT.